A single sample gave rise to the 23 T cell receptor beta chains below, sequenced in a study of blood T cell repertoires in COVID-19. The method was immunoSEQ multiplex PCR; TCRdb's version includes in-frame clones alone and lacks a portion of them. The sample consists of approximately 52,000 clones, 65% to 90% of them appearing once. The sample comprised peripheral blood. All receptors come from a human donor in a cohort sampled during active COVID-19.

The chain is built from TRBV6-6 and TRBJ2-1, with D possibly TRBD1 on 6 matching bases. This CDR3 has 14 residues. CDR1 MNHNY and CDR2 SVGAGI come from the germline V gene (reference sequence). Deletions cut 2 bases from V and 4 bases from J, with 9 bases between. The CDR3 DNA follows: TGTGCCAGCAGTTACATGGGACAATACAATGAGCAGTTCTTC. This sequence encodes CASSYMGQYNEQFF.

DNA of the CDR3: TGTGCCAGCAGCTTGGATGGGCTAGCGGTCACAGATACGCAGTATTTT. Its protein is CASSLDGLAVTDTQYF. The chain recombines TRBV5-4 with TRBJ2-3, with 7 positions matching TRBD2. CDR1 and CDR2 (germline): SGHNT, YYREEE (reference sequence). This CDR3 is built from 16 residues. J lost 2 bases, V lost 0 bases, and 6 bases had no gene match.

This chain connects TRBV9 to TRBJ2-2, with 9 bases identical to TRBD2. The germline gives CDR1 SGDLS, CDR2 YYNGEE. V was pared by 3 bases and J by 4 bases, with 7 bases of the junction left unmatched. The CDR3 is 16 amino acids. In DNA form, the CDR3 reads TGTGCCAGCAGCGGTAGCGGGAGACTTGGCACCGGGGAGCTGTTTTTT. This gives the protein CASSGSGRLGTGELFF.

This clone has a handful of counts. The chain has TRBV6-5 and TRBJ2-7; D is possibly TRBD1 (6 bases). Trimming took 2 bases from V and 7 from J, leaving 12 bases between them. The CDR3 consists of 13 residues. The germline V gene has CDR1 MNHEY and CDR2 SVGAGI. CDR3 in DNA: TGTGCCAGCAGTTACGTCACAGGGCGGGAGCAGTACTTC. It translates to CASSYVTGREQYF.

The chain combines TRBV30 with TRBJ2-7; the D gene is possibly TRBD2 (5 bases). The V end lost 4 bases, the J end lost 3 bases, and 22 bases lay between the germline ends. This CDR3 is 16 amino acids long. In germline, CDR1 is GTSNPN, CDR2 SVGIG (reference sequence). The CDR3 sequence is CAWNRRPSGTYYEQYF. CDR3 bases: TGTGCCTGGAACCGACGACCCAGCGGTACGTACTACGAGCAGTACTTC.

The chain links TRBV5-1 to TRBJ1-5; D gene ambiguous. Germline loops: CDR1 SGHRS, CDR2 YFSETQ. V was trimmed by 0 bases and J by 0 bases, leaving 7 bases between them. The CDR3 has 15 residues. CDR3 residues: CASSLGGLSNQPQHF. CDR3 nucleotide sequence: TGCGCCAGCAGCTTGGGAGGGCTTAGCAATCAGCCCCAGCATTTT.

The chain couples TRBV4-2 to TRBJ2-3, with 7 bases matching TRBD1. Trimming took 6 bases from V and 0 from J; bases not matched to a gene: 6. The CDR3 extends over 15 amino acids. The germline V gene has CDR1 LGHNA and CDR2 YNFKEQ. CDR3 sequence: CASSRQGTSTDTQYF. DNA for the CDR3: TGTGCCAGCAGTCGACAGGGCACTAGCACAGATACGCAGTATTTT.

J is TRBJ1-5 and V is TRBV10-2; the D gene is possibly TRBD1 (6 bases). V was trimmed by 1 base and J by 7 bases, leaving 17 bases between them. The CDR3 runs 16 residues. The germline V gene encodes CDR1 WSHSY and CDR2 SAAADI. The chain's CDR3 is CASSEFRGTTTQPQHF. As DNA, the CDR3 is TGCGCCAGCAGTGAGTTTCGAGGGACAACTACGCAGCCCCAGCATTTT.

A single count supports this clone. This sequence joins TRBV10-3 and TRBJ1-5; D is possibly TRBD1 (6 bases). This CDR3 spans 13 amino acids. The V end was cut by 6 bases, the J end by 4 bases, with 10 bases between. Germline V gene sequence: CDR1 ENHRY, CDR2 SYGVKD. This CDR3 reads CAIRAGENQPQHF. The CDR3 DNA reads TGTGCCATCAGGGCAGGGGAGAATCAGCCCCAGCATTTT.

The chain couples TRBV5-1 to TRBJ1-2; no reliable D call. From germline, CDR1 is SGHRS and CDR2 YFSETQ. V shed 3 bases and J shed 2 bases, with 14 bases lying between them. The CDR3 runs to 15 residues. CDR3 sequence: CASSSRTAGNYGYTF. DNA for the CDR3: TGCGCCAGCAGCTCAAGGACGGCGGGGAACTATGGCTACACCTTC. The full variable domain, with the rest looked up from reference TRBV5-1 and TRBJ1-2, is KAGVTQTPRYLIKTRGQQVTLSCSPISGHRSVSWYQQTPGQGLQFLFEYFSETQRNKGNFPGRFSGRQFSNSRSEMNVSTLELGDSALYLCASSSRTAGNYGYTFGSGTRLTVV.

The chain uses TRBV28 and TRBJ2-3; 9 bases agree with TRBD2. Per the germline V gene, CDR1 is MDHEN and CDR2 is SYDVKM. CDR3 length: 15 amino acids. Trimming removed 5 bases from V and 1 base from J; junction bases left unmatched: 4. Written as DNA, the CDR3 is TGTGCCAGCAGTCTCCTAGCGGGACGCACAGATACGCAGTATTTT. Its protein is CASSLLAGRTDTQYF.

This clone was seen only a few times. This chain connects TRBV6-5 to TRBJ2-1; a weak D match, TRBD2 (5 bases). Trimming removed 5 bases from V and 4 bases from J, with 15 bases in between. Germline values: CDR1 MNHEY, CDR2 SVGAGI. This CDR3 comprises 15 residues. CDR3 residues: CASSPRRVRYNEQFF. Here the CDR3 DNA reads TGTGCCAGCAGTCCAAGGCGGGTCAGGTACAATGAGCAGTTCTTC.

This clone has just one count. CDR3 residues: CASSSSLGLRRTNYNEQFF. The DNA of the CDR3 is TGTGCCAGCAGTTCATCCCTTGGACTCAGGAGGACCAATTACAATGAGCAGTTCTTC. The rearrangement links TRBV27 to TRBJ2-1, with D maybe TRBD2 (5 bases). The CDR3 consists of 19 residues. Per the germline V gene, CDR1 is MNHEY and CDR2 is SMNVEV (reference sequence). Trimming took 4 bases from V and 4 from J, leaving 26 bases between them.

The chain joins TRBV7-3 to TRBJ1-2; TRBD1 matches at 8 bases. The germline V gene has CDR1 SGHTA and CDR2 FQGTGA. Trimming took 5 bases from V and 3 from J; bases not matched to a gene: 11. The CDR3 extends over 16 amino acids. CDR3 region: CASSERAGGVDYGYTF. The CDR3 DNA is TGTGCCAGCAGCGAACGGGCAGGGGGCGTGGACTATGGCTACACCTTC. Full variable domain (rest looked up from reference TRBV7-3 and TRBJ1-2): GAGVSQTPSNKVTEKGKYVELRCDPISGHTALYWYRQSLGQGPEFLIYFQGTGAADDSGLPNDRFFAVRPEGSVSTLKIQRTERGDSAVYLCASSERAGGVDYGYTFGSGTRLTVV.

The rearrangement uses TRBV7-9 and TRBJ2-5; TRBD1 matches at 7 bases. The V gene end was trimmed by 7 bases and the J gene end by 1 base; junction bases not matched to a gene: 3. Germline lookup yields CDR1 SEHNR and CDR2 FQNEAQ (reference sequence). The CDR3 runs to 13 residues. This CDR3 is CASKRDSQETQYF. The CDR3 DNA reads TGTGCCAGCAAAAGGGACAGCCAAGAGACCCAGTACTTC.

Comments on this clone: The sample has other DNA sequences that encode this CDR3 too. This chain uses TRBV27 with TRBJ1-1; 8 bases align to TRBD1. V dropped 6 bases and J dropped 1; count of bases not matched to a gene: 4. The length of the CDR3 is 14 residues. Germline V gene data show CDR1 as MNHEY and CDR2 as SMNVEV (reference sequence). The CDR3 bases are TGTGCCAGCAGCCGGACAGGGCAGAACACTGAAGCTTTCTTT. Amino acids: CASSRTGQNTEAFF.

This chain joins TRBV4-3 and TRBJ1-3; TRBD1 might be the D (5 bases). The CDR3 sequence is 15 residues long. V lost 1 base and J 4 bases, leaving 11 bases between the germline ends. Germline V lookup: CDR1 LGHNA, CDR2 YSLEER. Here the CDR3 DNA reads TGCGCCAGCAGCCAAGGGGGGGACGGGGGAAACACCATATATTTT. This codes for CASSQGGDGGNTIYF.

The chain is built from TRBV5-1 and TRBJ1-5, with a tentative D call TRBD1 (6 bases). V lost 0 bases to trimming and J lost 5 bases, with 6 bases between them. The germline V gene encodes CDR1 SGHRS and CDR2 YFSETQ. CDR3 length: 13 amino acids. In DNA form, the CDR3 reads TGCGCCAGCAGCTTGGGGACAGATCAGCCCCAGCATTTT. Its translation is CASSLGTDQPQHF.

This clone has a handful of counts. The chain joins TRBV10-3 to TRBJ2-7; 8 bases match TRBD1. The V and J ends lost 5 bases and 5 bases, in that order; junction bases with no gene match: 5. The CDR3 runs 13 residues. The germline V gene has CDR1 ENHRY and CDR2 SYGVKD. This CDR3 is CAISSRGQDEQYF. The CDR3 nucleotides are TGTGCCATCAGTTCCAGGGGGCAAGACGAGCAGTACTTC.

This clone was recorded only once. The CDR3 DNA reads as TGCGCCAGCAGCCAGGGGGGACTAGCGGGAGGAGAGCAGTACTTC. It encodes CASSQGGLAGGEQYF. The rearrangement uses TRBV5-1 and TRBJ2-7; TRBD2 agrees at 15 bases. The V and J ends lost 4 bases and 7 bases, in that order; junction bases with no gene match: 6. The CDR3 runs 15 residues. CDR1 is SGHRS, CDR2 YFSETQ, per germline.

This chain connects TRBV19 to TRBJ1-3; 11 nucleotides align to TRBD1. CDR1 LNHDA and CDR2 SQIVND come from the germline V gene (reference sequence). Trimming removed 5 bases from V and 2 bases from J; junction bases left unmatched: 5. The CDR3 spans 16 residues. In DNA, the CDR3 is TGTGCCAGTAGTCCAGGACAGGGGGCGGCTGGAAACACCATATATTTT. It yields the protein CASSPGQGAAGNTIYF.

The chain recombines TRBV28 with TRBJ1-6; no definite D call. The CDR3 consists of 13 residues. Trimming took 7 bases from V and 7 from J, leaving 11 bases between them. Germline CDR1 and CDR2: MDHEN and SYDVKM. The CDR3 nucleotides read TGTGCCAGCACTCAGGTTCGCAATTCACCCCTCCACTTT. This translates into CASTQVRNSPLHF.

The CDR3 nucleotides read TGTGCCAGCCACGAAGGAGAAGCGGGAGGGAAAGAGACCCAGTACTTC. Translating gives CASHEGEAGGKETQYF. This sequence joins TRBV2 and TRBJ2-5; TRBD2 agrees at 10 bases. The CDR3 contains 16 residues. V was clipped by 8 bases and J by 3 bases; unmatched bases: 12. Germline assignment: CDR1 SNHLY and CDR2 FYNNEI. The entire variable domain, with the rest obtained from reference TRBV2 and TRBJ2-5, is as follows: EPEVTQTPSHQVTQMGQEVILRCVPISNHLYFYWYRQILGQKVEFLVSFYNNEISEKSEIFDDQFSVERPDGSNFTLKIRSTKLEDSAMYFCASHEGEAGGKETQYFGPGTRLLVL.